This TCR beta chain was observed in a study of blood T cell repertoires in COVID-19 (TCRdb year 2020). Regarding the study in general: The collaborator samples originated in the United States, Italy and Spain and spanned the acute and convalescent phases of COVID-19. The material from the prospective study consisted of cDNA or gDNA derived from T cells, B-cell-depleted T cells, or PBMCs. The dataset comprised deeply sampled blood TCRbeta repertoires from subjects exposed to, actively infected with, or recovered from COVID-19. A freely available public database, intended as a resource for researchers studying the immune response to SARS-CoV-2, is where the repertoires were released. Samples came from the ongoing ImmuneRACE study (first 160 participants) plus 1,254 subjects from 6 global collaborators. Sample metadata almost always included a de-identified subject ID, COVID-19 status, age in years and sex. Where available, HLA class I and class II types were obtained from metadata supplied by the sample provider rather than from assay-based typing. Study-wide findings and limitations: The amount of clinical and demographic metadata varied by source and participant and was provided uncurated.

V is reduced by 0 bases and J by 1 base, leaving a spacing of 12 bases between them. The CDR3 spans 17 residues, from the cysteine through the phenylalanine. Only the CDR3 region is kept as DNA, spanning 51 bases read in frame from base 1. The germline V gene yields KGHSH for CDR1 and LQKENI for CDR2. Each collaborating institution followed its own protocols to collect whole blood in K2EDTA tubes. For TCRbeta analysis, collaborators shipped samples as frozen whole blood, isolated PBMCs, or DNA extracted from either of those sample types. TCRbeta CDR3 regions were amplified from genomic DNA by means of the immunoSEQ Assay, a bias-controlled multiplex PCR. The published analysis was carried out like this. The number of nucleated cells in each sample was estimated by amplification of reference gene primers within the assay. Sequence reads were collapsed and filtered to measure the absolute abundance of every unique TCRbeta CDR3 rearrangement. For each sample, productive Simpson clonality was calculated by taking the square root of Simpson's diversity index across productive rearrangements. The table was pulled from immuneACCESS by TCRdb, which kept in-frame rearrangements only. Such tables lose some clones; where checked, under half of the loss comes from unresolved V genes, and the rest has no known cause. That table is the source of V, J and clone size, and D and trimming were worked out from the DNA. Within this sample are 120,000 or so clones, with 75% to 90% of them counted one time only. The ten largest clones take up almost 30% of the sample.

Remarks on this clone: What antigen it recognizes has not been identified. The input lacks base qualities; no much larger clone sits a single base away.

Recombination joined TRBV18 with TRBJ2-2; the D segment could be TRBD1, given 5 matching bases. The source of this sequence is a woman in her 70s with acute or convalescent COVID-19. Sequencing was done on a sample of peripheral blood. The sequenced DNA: TGTGCCAGCTCACCACCAGGGGCGGTGAGGAACACCGGGGAGCTGTTTTTT. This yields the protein CASSPPGAVRNTGELFF.